The rows below give T cell receptor beta chains drawn from one sample of a study of STAT3 mutations in large granular lymphocyte leukemia. TCRdb's copy holds only in-frame clones and misses some; the assay was immunoSEQ multiplex PCR. The table has 25,000 to 30,000 clones, around three quarters seen once. Sequencing was performed on peripheral blood mononuclear cells. Every receptor here comes from a woman aged 45 to 65 with T-cell large granular lymphocyte leukemia. Some clones in this sample may be carry-over from other donors' samples. Each CDR3 is given with its conserved first and last residue. D genes are given only for firm matches. Size tells how often a clone was seen (once, few, many) or the class of an expanded clone, and some rows leave it out.

D,J,V,size,DNA,CDR3
.,TRBJ1-2,TRBV10-3,.,TGTGCCATCACTTTCGTCTCTAACTATGGCTACACCTTC,CAITFVSNYGYTF
.,TRBJ1-2,TRBV5-4,.,TGTGCCAGCAGCTTGCAAGGGATCTATGGCTACACCTTC,CASSLQGIYGYTF
TRBD2,TRBJ2-1,TRBV18,.,TGTGCCAGCTCACCCCTCGGGAGGGAATCCTACAATGAGCAGTTCTTC,CASSPLGRESYNEQFF
.,TRBJ2-5,TRBV28,.,TGTGCCAGCAGTTTATCCGGGCACCAAGAGACCCAGTACTTC,CASSLSGHQETQYF
.,TRBJ2-3,TRBV5-4,.,TGTGCCAGCAGCTTGGATCGAATCATGATTGGCGATACGCAGTATTTT,CASSLDRIMIGDTQYF
.,TRBJ1-1,TRBV18,.,TGTGCCAGCTCACCACTCCTCACCCCTGAAGCTTTCTTT,CASSPLLTPEAFF
.,TRBJ1-2,TRBV25-1,few,TGTGCCAGCGTTAAAAGTGAGACCAGAGGCGGCTACACCTTC,CASVKSETRGGYTF
.,TRBJ2-3,TRBV13,.,TGTGCCAGCAACCTCCGGAGTTTCGCAGATACGCAGTATTTT,CASNLRSFADTQYF
TRBD1,TRBJ2-6,TRBV30,.,TGTGCCTGGAGTGTTGGACAGGGGAAGGGCAAGGCCAACGTCCTGACTTTC,CAWSVGQGKGKANVLTF
TRBD2,TRBJ2-3,TRBV27,.,TGTGCCAGCAGTCTACTGGGGACTAGCGGGAGGAGGGATACGCAGTATTTT,CASSLLGTSGRRDTQYF
TRBD1,TRBJ1-1,TRBV14,.,TGTGCCAGCAGCCAACGGCGACAGGGTGACACTGAAGCTTTCTTT,CASSQRRQGDTEAFF
TRBD1,TRBJ2-2,TRBV7-9,.,TGTGCCAGCAGCTTAAAGGCCCGGGGACAGCTCGTCGCCGGGGAGCTGTTTTTT,CASSLKARGQLVAGELFF
TRBD1,TRBJ2-7,TRBV6-6,.,TGTGCCAGCCTACAGGGGGCCGAGCAGTACTTC,CASLQGAEQYF
.,TRBJ2-5,TRBV18,.,TGTGCCAGCTCACCATCTCCGGAGACCCAGTACTTC,CASSPSPETQYF
.,TRBJ1-3,TRBV6-5,.,TGTGCCAGCAGTTCCGGGGCCATCTCTGGAAACACCATATATTTT,CASSSGAISGNTIYF
TRBD1,TRBJ1-2,TRBV6-6,.,TGTGCCAGCAGACATCGCCAGGGGGCGGGTGGCTACACCTTC,CASRHRQGAGGYTF
TRBD1,TRBJ1-2,TRBV28,.,TGTGCCAGCACCCCCCCGGGACAGTTCTATGGCTACACCTTC,CASTPPGQFYGYTF
.,TRBJ1-5,TRBV15,.,TGTGCCACCAGCACCTGGAATCAGCCCCAGCATTTT,CATSTWNQPQHF
.,TRBJ2-1,TRBV28,few,TGTGCCAGCAGTTTATGGGGGAGGGAGCAGTTCTTC,CASSLWGREQFF
TRBD1,TRBJ1-5,TRBV27,.,TGTGCCAGCAGTAAGGGACAGGTGGTTCAGCCCCAGCATTTT,CASSKGQVVQPQHF
.,TRBJ2-3,TRBV29-1,.,TGCAGCGTTGTAGAGCAGGGGCGCACAGATACGCAGTATTTT,CSVVEQGRTDTQYF
.,TRBJ2-7,TRBV30,.,TGTGCCTGGAGTGTACGGTACGAGCAGTACTTC,CAWSVRYEQYF
TRBD1,TRBJ1-3,TRBV7-2,.,TGTGCCAGCAGCCTAGGCGGGACAGGGGCAATTCCTGGAAACACCATATATTTT,CASSLGGTGAIPGNTIYF
.,TRBJ2-3,TRBV1,few,TGCACCAGCAACAGGGGGCAAACAGATACGCAGTATTTT,CTSNRGQTDTQYF
.,TRBJ2-1,TRBV19,.,TGTGCCAGTAGTATCGGCTCGGGACCCTACAATGAGCAGTTCTTC,CASSIGSGPYNEQFF
.,TRBJ2-3,TRBV6-5,.,TGTGCCAGCAGTTACGCGGGACGGAAAGAGGATACGCAGTATTTT,CASSYAGRKEDTQYF
.,TRBJ2-1,TRBV19,few,TGTGCCAGTAGTATTCCACTCACGAATGAGCAGTTCTTC,CASSIPLTNEQFF
.,TRBJ2-3,TRBV6-1,.,TGTGCCAGCAGGATCCAGGGCCCAGATACGCAGTATTTT,CASRIQGPDTQYF
TRBD2,TRBJ2-7,TRBV5-1,.,TGCGCCAGCAGCTTAACGACTAGCGCGACGGGGGAGCAGTACTTC,CASSLTTSATGEQYF
.,TRBJ1-2,TRBV28,.,TGTGCCAGCACACCTATAGGGGGTTCCGGACGCTACACCTTC,CASTPIGGSGRYTF
.,TRBJ1-3,TRBV28,.,TGTGCCAGCACCCCGACCCCCCCGGGAGGAAACACCATATATTTT,CASTPTPPGGNTIYF
TRBD1,TRBJ2-2,TRBV18,.,TGTGCCAGCTCACAGGGACAGCTCGCGAACACCGGGGAGCTGTTTTTT,CASSQGQLANTGELFF
.,TRBJ2-1,TRBV6-6,.,TGTGCCAGCAGCCCCCGGCAATACAATGAGCAGTTCTTC,CASSPRQYNEQFF
.,TRBJ1-2,TRBV29-1,once,TGCAGCGTTGAGGCGGGGAACTATGGCTACACCTTC,CSVEAGNYGYTF
.,TRBJ1-1,TRBV15,.,TGTGCCACCAGCGGACGCGGGGTAATGAACACTGAAGCTTTCTTT,CATSGRGVMNTEAFF
.,TRBJ2-7,TRBV7-9,.,TGTGCCAGCAGCCTCGAGGGACCACTCGAGCAGTACTTC,CASSLEGPLEQYF
.,TRBJ2-7,TRBV25-1,.,TGTGCCAGCAGTGAATATGCGACAGGGAGGTACGAGCAGTACTTC,CASSEYATGRYEQYF